This is a list of T cell receptor beta chains from one sample in a study of blood T cell repertoires in COVID-19. Profiled with immunoSEQ multiplex PCR; TCRdb holds only in-frame clones, not every one. The profile shows around 31,000 clones, roughly 90% of them singletons. The sample comprised peripheral blood. All receptors come from a woman aged 40 to 49 with active or convalescent COVID-19. Each CDR3 is given with its conserved first and last residue. D genes are given only for firm matches. Part of the rows lack a size; the others show once, few, many or a class for expanded clones.

CASTLKGGSQETQYF	TGTGCCAGCACCCTTAAGGGGGGGTCACAAGAGACCCAGTACTTC	TRBJ2-5	.	TRBV6-5	.
CASSTSTGPAYEQYF	TGTGCCAGTAGTACCTCGACAGGGCCCGCCTACGAGCAGTACTTC	TRBJ2-7	.	TRBV19	TRBD1
CASSPPLRSETQYF	TGTGCCAGCTCACCACCGTTGAGGTCGGAGACCCAGTACTTC	TRBJ2-5	.	TRBV18	.
CASSDFGGEYGYTF	TGTGCCAGCAGTGATTTCGGGGGAGAGTATGGCTACACCTTC	TRBJ1-2	once	TRBV2	.
CASSEDYSYEQYF	TGTGCCAGCTCAGAGGACTACTCCTACGAGCAGTACTTC	TRBJ2-7	once	TRBV18	.
CASSIGGAGGQETQYF	TGTGCCAGTAGTATCGGGGGAGCGGGGGGACAAGAGACCCAGTACTTC	TRBJ2-5	.	TRBV19	TRBD2
CASSFKGVTDTQYF	TGTGCCAGCAGCTTTAAGGGGGTCACAGATACGCAGTATTTT	TRBJ2-3	.	TRBV9	.
CASSQTTGLNYEQYF	TGTGCCAGCAGCCAAACCACGGGACTCAACTACGAGCAGTACTTC	TRBJ2-7	.	TRBV4-2	.
CASSVKSGTGGYEQYF	TGTGCCAGCTCAGTGAAATCCGGGACAGGGGGCTACGAGCAGTACTTC	TRBJ2-7	.	TRBV18	TRBD1
CASSLTPGAGGSGGELFF	TGTGCCAGCAGCCTGACCCCCGGGGCGGGGGGGTCGGGCGGGGAGCTGTTTTTT	TRBJ2-2	.	TRBV9	TRBD2
CASGTMGLAGNSYEQYF	TGTGCCAGCGGAACCATGGGACTAGCGGGCAACTCCTACGAGCAGTACTTC	TRBJ2-7	.	TRBV28	TRBD2
CASSEGDTDTQYF	TGTGCCAGCAGCGAAGGGGACACAGATACGCAGTATTTT	TRBJ2-3	.	TRBV9	.
CASGLEGWRAFF	TGTGCCAGCGGATTGGAGGGGTGGAGAGCTTTCTTT	TRBJ1-1	.	TRBV12-3/TRBV12-4	.
CASSIGDRGYEQYF	TGTGCCAGTAGTATTGGTGACAGGGGGTACGAGCAGTACTTC	TRBJ2-7	.	TRBV19	TRBD1
CASSVSATDTQYF	TGTGCCAGCAGCGTTAGCGCGACAGATACGCAGTATTTT	TRBJ2-3	.	TRBV9	.
CASTPTGVNEQFF	TGTGCCAGCACCCCGACAGGGGTAAATGAGCAGTTCTTC	TRBJ2-1	.	TRBV7-3	TRBD1
CAWSVRVGGDTQYF	TGTGCCTGGAGTGTACGGGTTGGGGGGGATACGCAGTATTTT	TRBJ2-3	.	TRBV30	.
CASSPRLAHTQYF	TGTGCCAGCAGTCCCCGACTGGCTCATACGCAGTATTTT	TRBJ2-3	.	TRBV6-5	.
CASSRDRGETQYF	TGTGCCAGCAGCCGGGACAGGGGGGAGACCCAGTACTTC	TRBJ2-5	.	TRBV2	TRBD1
CASSPPVADTQYF	TGTGCCAGCAGCCCCCCTGTCGCAGATACGCAGTATTTT	TRBJ2-3	.	TRBV7-3	.
CASSLRGRVEQYF	TGTGCCAGCAGCCTCAGGGGTAGAGTAGAGCAGTACTTC	TRBJ2-7	.	TRBV11-3	.
CASSTQVNTEAFF	TGCGCCAGCAGCACACAGGTGAACACTGAAGCTTTCTTT	TRBJ1-1	once	TRBV5-1	.
CASSQERLAGVGRNEQFF	TGTGCCAGCAGCCAAGAGAGGCTAGCGGGAGTCGGTAGGAATGAGCAGTTCTTC	TRBJ2-1	.	TRBV14	TRBD2
CASSVETGGLPYEQYF	TGTGCCAGCAGCGTCGAGACAGGGGGGCTCCCCTACGAGCAGTACTTC	TRBJ2-7	.	TRBV9	TRBD1
CASRAGGPGELFF	TGCGCCAGCAGAGCGGGGGGCCCCGGGGAGCTGTTTTTT	TRBJ2-2	few	TRBV10-2	TRBD2
CASSVAGPQGAEAFF	TGCGCCAGCAGCGTTGCAGGTCCGCAAGGGGCTGAAGCTTTCTTT	TRBJ1-1	.	TRBV5-1	.
CASSLESPYNEQFF	TGTGCCAGCAGTTTGGAGAGCCCTTACAATGAGCAGTTCTTC	TRBJ2-1	once	TRBV28	.
CASSPEPLGSNEQFF	TGTGCCAGCTCACCCGAACCGTTGGGGAGCAATGAGCAGTTCTTC	TRBJ2-1	once	TRBV18	.
CASRGDRVQETQYF	TGTGCCAGCAGGGGGGACAGGGTCCAAGAGACCCAGTACTTC	TRBJ2-5	once	TRBV28	TRBD1
CASIKSGRVGEQFF	TGTGCCAGCATTAAAAGCGGGAGGGTCGGTGAGCAGTTCTTC	TRBJ2-1	.	TRBV6-5	TRBD2
CASSSLAGLYNEQFF	TGTGCCAGTAGTTCCCTAGCGGGGCTCTACAATGAGCAGTTCTTC	TRBJ2-1	.	TRBV19	TRBD2
CAISDGINTEAFF	TGTGCCATCAGTGACGGTATCAACACTGAAGCTTTCTTT	TRBJ1-1	.	TRBV10-3	.
CASSGGLAGVDEQYF	TGCGCCAGCAGCGGAGGACTAGCGGGAGTGGACGAGCAGTACTTC	TRBJ2-7	.	TRBV5-1	TRBD2
CASSIDGGAPGELFF	TGTGCCAGTAGTATAGATGGGGGGGCGCCCGGGGAGCTGTTTTTT	TRBJ2-2	once	TRBV19	.
CASSQNDNSNSPLHF	TGCGCCAGCAGCCAAAACGACAACTCAAATTCACCCCTCCACTTT	TRBJ1-6	.	TRBV4-3	.
CASRTGGPGVVGYEQYF	TGTGCCAGCAGAACAGGGGGGCCGGGCGTCGTGGGCTACGAGCAGTACTTC	TRBJ2-7	.	TRBV27	TRBD1
CASSLVGGVYGYTF	TGTGCCAGCAGTTTAGTAGGGGGCGTCTATGGCTACACCTTC	TRBJ1-2	.	TRBV28	TRBD1